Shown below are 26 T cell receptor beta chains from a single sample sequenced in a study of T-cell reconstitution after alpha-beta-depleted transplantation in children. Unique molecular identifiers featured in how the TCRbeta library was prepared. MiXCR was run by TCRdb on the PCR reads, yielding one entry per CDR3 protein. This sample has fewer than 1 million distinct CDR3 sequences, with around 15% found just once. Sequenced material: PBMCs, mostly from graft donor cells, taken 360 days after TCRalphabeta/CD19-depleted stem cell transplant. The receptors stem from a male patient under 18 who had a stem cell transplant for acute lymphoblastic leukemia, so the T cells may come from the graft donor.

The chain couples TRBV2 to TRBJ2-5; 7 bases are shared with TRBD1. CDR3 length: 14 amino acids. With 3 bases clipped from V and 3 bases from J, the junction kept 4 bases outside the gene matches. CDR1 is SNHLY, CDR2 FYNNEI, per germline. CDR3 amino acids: CASSEVRGKETQYF. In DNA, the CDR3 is TGTGCCAGCAGTGAGGTCAGGGGGAAAGAGACCCAGTACTTC.

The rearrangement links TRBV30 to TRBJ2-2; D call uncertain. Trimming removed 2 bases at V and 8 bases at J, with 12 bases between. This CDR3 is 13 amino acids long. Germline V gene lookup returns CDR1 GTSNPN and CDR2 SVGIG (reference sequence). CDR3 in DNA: TGTGCCTGGAGTAGGGCTACCATGGGGGAGCTGTTTTTT. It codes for CAWSRATMGELFF.

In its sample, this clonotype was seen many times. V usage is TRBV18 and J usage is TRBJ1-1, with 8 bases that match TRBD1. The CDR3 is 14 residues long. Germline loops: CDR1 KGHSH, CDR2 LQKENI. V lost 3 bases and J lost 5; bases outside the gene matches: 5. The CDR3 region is CASSPTGEGTEAFF. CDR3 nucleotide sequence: TGTGCCAGCTCACCGACAGGGGAAGGAACTGAAGCTTTCTTT.

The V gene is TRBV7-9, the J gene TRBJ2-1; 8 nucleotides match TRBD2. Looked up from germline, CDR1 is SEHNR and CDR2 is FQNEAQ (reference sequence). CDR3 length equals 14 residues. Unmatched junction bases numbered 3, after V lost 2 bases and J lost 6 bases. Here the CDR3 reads CASSLSAGVNEQFF. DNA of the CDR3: TGTGCCAGCAGCTTATCAGCGGGAGTCAATGAGCAGTTCTTC.

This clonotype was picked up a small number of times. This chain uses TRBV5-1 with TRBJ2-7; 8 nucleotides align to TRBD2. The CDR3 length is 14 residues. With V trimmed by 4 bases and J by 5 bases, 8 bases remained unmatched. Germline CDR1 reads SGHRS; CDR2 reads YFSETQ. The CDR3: CASSQSGLDDEQYF. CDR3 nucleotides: TGCGCCAGCAGCCAATCGGGACTAGACGACGAGCAGTACTTC.

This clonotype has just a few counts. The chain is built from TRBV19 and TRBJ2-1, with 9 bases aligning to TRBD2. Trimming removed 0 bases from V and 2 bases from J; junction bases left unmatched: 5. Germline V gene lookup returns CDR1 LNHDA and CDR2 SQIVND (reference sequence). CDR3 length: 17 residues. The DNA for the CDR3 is TGTGCCAGTAGTATAGATTTGCTAGCGGGGACCTACAATGAGCAGTTCTTC. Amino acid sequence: CASSIDLLAGTYNEQFF.

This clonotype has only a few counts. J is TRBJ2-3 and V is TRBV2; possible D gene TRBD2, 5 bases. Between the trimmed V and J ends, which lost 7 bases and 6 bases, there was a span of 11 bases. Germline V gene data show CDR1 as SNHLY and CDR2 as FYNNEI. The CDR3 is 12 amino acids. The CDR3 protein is CASTRGLDTQYF. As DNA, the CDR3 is TGTGCCAGCACTCGGGGATTGGATACGCAGTATTTT. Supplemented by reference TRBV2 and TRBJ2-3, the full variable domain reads EPEVTQTPSHQVTQMGQEVILRCVPISNHLYFYWYRQILGQKVEFLVSFYNNEISEKSEIFDDQFSVERPDGSNFTLKIRSTKLEDSAMYFCASTRGLDTQYFGPGTRLTVL.

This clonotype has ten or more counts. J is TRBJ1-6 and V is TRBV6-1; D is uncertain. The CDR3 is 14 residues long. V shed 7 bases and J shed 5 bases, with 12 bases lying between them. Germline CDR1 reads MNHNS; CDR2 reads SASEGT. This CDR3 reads CASTSLRDNSPLHF. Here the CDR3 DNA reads TGTGCCAGCACCTCTCTCCGTGATAATTCACCCCTCCACTTT.

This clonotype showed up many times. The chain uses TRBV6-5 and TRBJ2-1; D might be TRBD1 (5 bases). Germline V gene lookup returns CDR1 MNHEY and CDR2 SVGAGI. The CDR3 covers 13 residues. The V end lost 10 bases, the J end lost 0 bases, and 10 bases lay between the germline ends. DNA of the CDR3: TGTGCCACCACAGGTAGCTCCTACAATGAGCAGTTCTTC. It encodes CATTGSSYNEQFF.

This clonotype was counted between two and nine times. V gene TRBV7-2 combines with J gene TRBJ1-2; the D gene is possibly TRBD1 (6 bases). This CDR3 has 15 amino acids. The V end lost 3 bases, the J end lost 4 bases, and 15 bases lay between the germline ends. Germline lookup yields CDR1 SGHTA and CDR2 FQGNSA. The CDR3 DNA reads TGTGCCAGCAGCTTTGTCGCAGGGGCGAGCTATGGCTACACCTTC. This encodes CASSFVAGASYGYTF.

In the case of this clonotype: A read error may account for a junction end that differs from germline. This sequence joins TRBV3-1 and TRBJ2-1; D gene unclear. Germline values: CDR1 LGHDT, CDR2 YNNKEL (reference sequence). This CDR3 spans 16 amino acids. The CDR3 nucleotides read TGTGCCTGCAGCCAAGATAGGGTGAGCAGGTTCATAGAGCAGTTCTTC. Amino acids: CACSQDRVSRFIEQFF.

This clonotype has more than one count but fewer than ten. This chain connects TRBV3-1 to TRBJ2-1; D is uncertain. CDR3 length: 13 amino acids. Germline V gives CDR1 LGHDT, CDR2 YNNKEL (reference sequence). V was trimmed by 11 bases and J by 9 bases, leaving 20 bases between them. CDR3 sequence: CAYSRNRAAEQFF. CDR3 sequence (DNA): TGTGCCTATTCTAGAAATCGTGCGGCTGAGCAGTTCTTC.

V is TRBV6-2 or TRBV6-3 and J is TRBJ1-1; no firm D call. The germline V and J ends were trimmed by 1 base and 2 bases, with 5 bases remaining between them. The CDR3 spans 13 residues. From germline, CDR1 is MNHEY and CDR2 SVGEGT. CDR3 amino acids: CASSYWGNTEAFF. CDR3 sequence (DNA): TGTGCCAGCAGTTACTGGGGTAACACTGAAGCTTTCTTT.

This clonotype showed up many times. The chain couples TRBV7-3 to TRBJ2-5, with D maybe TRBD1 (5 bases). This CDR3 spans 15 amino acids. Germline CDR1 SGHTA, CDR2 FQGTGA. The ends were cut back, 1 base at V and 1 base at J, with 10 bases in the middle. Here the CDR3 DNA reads TGTGCCAGCAGCTTAATCGCAGGGCCCCAAGAGACCCAGTACTTC. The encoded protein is CASSLIAGPQETQYF.

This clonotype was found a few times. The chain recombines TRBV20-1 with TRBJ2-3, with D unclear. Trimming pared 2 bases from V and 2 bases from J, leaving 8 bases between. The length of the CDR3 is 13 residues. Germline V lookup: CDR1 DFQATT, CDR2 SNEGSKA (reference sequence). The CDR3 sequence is CSARTLPTDTQYF. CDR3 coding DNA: TGCAGTGCTAGAACCCTCCCCACAGATACGCAGTATTTT.

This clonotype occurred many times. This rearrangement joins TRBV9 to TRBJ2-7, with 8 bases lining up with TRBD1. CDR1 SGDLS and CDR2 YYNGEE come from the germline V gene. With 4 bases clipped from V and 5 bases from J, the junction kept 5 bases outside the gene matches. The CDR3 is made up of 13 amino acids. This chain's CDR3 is CASSSTGVHEQYF. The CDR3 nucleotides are TGTGCCAGCAGCTCGACAGGGGTCCACGAGCAGTACTTC.

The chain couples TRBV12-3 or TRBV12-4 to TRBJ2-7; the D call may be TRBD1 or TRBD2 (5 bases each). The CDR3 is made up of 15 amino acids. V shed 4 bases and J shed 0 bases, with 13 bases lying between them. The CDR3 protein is CASSSGPTISYEQYF. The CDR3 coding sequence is TGTGCCAGCAGTTCGGGACCGACGATCTCCTACGAGCAGTACTTC.

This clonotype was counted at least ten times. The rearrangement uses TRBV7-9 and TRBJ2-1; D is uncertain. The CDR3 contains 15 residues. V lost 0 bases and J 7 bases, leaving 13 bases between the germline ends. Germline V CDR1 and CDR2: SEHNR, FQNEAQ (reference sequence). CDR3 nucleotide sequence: TGTGCCAGCAGCTTAGCGCTTGGCAGCTTAAATGAGCAGTTCTTC. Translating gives CASSLALGSLNEQFF.

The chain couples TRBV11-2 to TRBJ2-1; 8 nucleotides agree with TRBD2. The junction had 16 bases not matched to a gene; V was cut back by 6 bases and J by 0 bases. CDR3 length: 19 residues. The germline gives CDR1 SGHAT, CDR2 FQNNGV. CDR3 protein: CASRPPSGSIHSSYNEQFF. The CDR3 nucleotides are TGTGCCAGCAGGCCCCCCAGCGGGAGTATTCATAGCTCCTACAATGAGCAGTTCTTC.

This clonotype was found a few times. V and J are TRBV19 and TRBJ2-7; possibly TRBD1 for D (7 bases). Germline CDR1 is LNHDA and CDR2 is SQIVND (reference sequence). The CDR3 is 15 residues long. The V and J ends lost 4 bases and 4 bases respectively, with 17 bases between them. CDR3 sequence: CASSTQGEARYEQYF. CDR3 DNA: TGTGCCAGTAGTACTCAGGGGGAGGCACGGTACGAGCAGTACTTC.

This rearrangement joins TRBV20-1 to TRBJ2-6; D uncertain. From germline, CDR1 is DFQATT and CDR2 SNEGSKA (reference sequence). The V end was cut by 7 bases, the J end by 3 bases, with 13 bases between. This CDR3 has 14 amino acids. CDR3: CSGLAEGGANVLTF. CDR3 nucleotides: TGCAGTGGTCTCGCGGAAGGTGGGGCCAACGTCCTGACTTTC.

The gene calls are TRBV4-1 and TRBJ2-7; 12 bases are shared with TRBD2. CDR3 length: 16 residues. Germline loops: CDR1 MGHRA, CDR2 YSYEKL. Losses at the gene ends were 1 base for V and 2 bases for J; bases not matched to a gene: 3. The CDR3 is CASSQVLAGGPYEQYF. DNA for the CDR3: TGCGCCAGCAGCCAAGTCCTAGCGGGAGGGCCCTACGAGCAGTACTTC.

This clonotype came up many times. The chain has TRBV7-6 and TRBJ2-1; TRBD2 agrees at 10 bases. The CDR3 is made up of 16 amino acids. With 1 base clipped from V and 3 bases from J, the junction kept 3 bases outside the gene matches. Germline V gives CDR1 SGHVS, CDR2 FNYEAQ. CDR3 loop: CASSLVAGGLYNEQFF. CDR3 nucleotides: TGTGCCAGCAGCTTAGTAGCGGGAGGCCTCTACAATGAGCAGTTCTTC.

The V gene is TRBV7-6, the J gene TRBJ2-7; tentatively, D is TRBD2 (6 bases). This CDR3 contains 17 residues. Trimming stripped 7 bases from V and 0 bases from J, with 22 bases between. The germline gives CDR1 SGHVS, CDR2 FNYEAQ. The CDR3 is CASTPGLGGKSSYEQYF. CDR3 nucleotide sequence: TGTGCCAGCACCCCCGGCCTCGGAGGGAAGAGCTCCTACGAGCAGTACTTC.

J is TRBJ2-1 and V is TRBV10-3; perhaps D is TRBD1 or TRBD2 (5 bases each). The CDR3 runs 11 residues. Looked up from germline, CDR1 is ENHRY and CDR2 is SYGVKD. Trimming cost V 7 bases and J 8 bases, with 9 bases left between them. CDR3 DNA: TGTGCCATCACGAGGGGCCATGAGCAGTTCTTC. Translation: CAITRGHEQFF.

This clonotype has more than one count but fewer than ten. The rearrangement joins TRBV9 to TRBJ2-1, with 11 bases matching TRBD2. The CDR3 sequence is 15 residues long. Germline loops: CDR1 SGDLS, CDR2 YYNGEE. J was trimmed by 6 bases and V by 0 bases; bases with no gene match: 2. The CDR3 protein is CASSVVAGGPNEQFF. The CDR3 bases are TGTGCCAGCAGCGTAGTAGCGGGAGGGCCCAATGAGCAGTTCTTC.